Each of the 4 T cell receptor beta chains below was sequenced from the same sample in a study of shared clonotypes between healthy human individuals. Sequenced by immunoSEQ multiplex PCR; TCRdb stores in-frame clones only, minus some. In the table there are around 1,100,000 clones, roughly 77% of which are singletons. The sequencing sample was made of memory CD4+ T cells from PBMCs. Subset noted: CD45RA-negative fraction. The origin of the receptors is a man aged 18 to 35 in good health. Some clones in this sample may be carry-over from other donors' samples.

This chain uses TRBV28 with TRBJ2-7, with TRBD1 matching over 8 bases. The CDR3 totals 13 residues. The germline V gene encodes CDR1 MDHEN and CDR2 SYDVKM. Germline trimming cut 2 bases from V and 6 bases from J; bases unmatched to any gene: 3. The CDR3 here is CASSLAQGGEQYF. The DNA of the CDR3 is TGTGCCAGCAGTTTAGCACAGGGGGGCGAGCAGTACTTC.

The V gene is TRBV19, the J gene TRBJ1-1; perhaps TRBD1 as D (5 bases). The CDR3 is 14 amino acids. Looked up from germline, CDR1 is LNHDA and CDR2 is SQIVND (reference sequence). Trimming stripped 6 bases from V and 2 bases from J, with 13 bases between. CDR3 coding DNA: TGTGCCAGTAGGAGATCCGGGGCAAACACTGAAGCTTTCTTT. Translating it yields CASRRSGANTEAFF.

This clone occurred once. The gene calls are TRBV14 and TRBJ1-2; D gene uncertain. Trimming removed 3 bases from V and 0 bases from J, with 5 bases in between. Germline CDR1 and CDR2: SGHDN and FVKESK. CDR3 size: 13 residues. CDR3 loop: CASSHFPNYGYTF. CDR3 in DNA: TGTGCCAGCAGCCACTTTCCTAACTATGGCTACACCTTC.

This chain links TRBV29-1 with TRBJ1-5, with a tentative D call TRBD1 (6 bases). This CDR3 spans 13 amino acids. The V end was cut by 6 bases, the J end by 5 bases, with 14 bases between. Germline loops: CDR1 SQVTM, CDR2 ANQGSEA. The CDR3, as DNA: TGCAGCGTCGCCAGGGGTACATATCAGCCCCAGCATTTT. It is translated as CSVARGTYQPQHF.